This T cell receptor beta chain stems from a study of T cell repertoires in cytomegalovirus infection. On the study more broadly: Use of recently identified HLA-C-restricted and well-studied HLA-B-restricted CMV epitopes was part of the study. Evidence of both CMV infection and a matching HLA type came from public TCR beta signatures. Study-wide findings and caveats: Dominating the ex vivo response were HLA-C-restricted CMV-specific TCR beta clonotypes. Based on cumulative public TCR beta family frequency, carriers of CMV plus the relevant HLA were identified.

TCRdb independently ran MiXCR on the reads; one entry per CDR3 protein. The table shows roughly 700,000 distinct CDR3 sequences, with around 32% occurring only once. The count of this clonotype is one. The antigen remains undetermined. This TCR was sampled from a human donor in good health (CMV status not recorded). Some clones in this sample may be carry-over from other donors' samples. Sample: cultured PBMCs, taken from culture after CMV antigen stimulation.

The CDR3 DNA sequence: TGCAGTGCTAGAGATCGGGCGACTAGCGGGGGGTCAGATACGCAGTATTTT. It specifies CSARDRATSGGSDTQYF. The chain recombines TRBV20-1 with TRBJ2-3; 13 nucleotides agree with TRBD2. The CDR3 spans 17 residues. With 0 bases clipped from V and 4 bases from J, the junction kept 7 bases outside the gene matches. CDR1 and CDR2 (germline): DFQATT, SNEGSKA (reference sequence).